A selection of T cell receptor beta chains follows, all from one sample in a study of CD4+ T cells in melanoma. Profiled with immunoSEQ multiplex PCR; TCRdb holds only in-frame clones, not every one. The sample holds 13,000 or so clones, 55% to 75% seen once. The sample comprised cells from a culture (not recorded whether cultured in vitro). The receptors shown here come from a human donor with melanoma. Both conserved end residues are part of each CDR3. The D gene is left open where the match is weak. Clone sizes are given selectively: once, few, many, or a class where the clone is expanded.

v_gene	abundance	j_gene	d_gene	CDR3nt	CDR3aa
TRBV10-3	.	TRBJ2-7	TRBD1	TGTGCCGGTCAAACACAGGGGTCCTACGAGCAGTACTTC	CAGQTQGSYEQYF
TRBV2	.	TRBJ1-1	TRBD1	TGTGCCAGCAGTGAAGCCCGGGACAGGGGGCTGGACACTGAAGCTTTCTTT	CASSEARDRGLDTEAFF
TRBV7-8	.	TRBJ2-5	TRBD1	TGTGCCAGCAGCTATCCAACCGGGACAGGGAGTAGGGAGACCCAGTACTTC	CASSYPTGTGSRETQYF
TRBV19	.	TRBJ1-5	.	TGTGCCAGTAGTATCCTGACCTACTTGGACAGTGCAGATCAGCCCCAGCATTTT	CASSILTYLDSADQPQHF
TRBV6-1	few	TRBJ1-1	.	TGTGCCAGCAGCGAAGATGGGGCCCTGTCGGGCCGGAACACTGAAGCTTTCTTT	CASSEDGALSGRNTEAFF
TRBV13	once	TRBJ1-2	.	TGTGCCAGCAGCTTAAAGGGGGAAGGTGACTATGGCTACACCTTC	CASSLKGEGDYGYTF
TRBV7-3	.	TRBJ2-7	.	TGTGCCAGCAGCCAAATTATGGGTCAGCGCGAGTACTTC	CASSQIMGQREYF
TRBV5-3	few	TRBJ2-7	.	TGTGCCAGAAGCCAGATAAGGAACTACGAGCAGTACTTC	CARSQIRNYEQYF
TRBV5-1	few	TRBJ2-7	TRBD1	TGCGCCAGCAGCTTGGGCGGCGGGACAGGGCCCTACGAGCAGTACTTC	CASSLGGGTGPYEQYF
TRBV4-1	.	TRBJ2-1	.	TGCGCCAGCAGCCAAGGGACTATGTATCTCTCCGTACGCGATGAGCAGTTCTTC	CASSQGTMYLSVRDEQFF
TRBV7-9	.	TRBJ2-1	TRBD1	TGTGCCAGCAGGCCTACAGGGGCTATTAGGAATGAGCAGTTCTTC	CASRPTGAIRNEQFF
TRBV6-1	.	TRBJ1-4	TRBD1	TGTGCCAGCAGTGAAGCTTTGGGACAGGGAACTGAAAAACTGTTTTTT	CASSEALGQGTEKLFF
TRBV29-1	.	TRBJ2-5	TRBD1	TGCAGCGTTGAACAGGGGGCAGAGACCCAGTACTTC	CSVEQGAETQYF
TRBV6-5	.	TRBJ1-2	.	TGTGCCAGCAGTTACCCGGAGGGCTATGGCTACACCTTC	CASSYPEGYGYTF
TRBV29-1	.	TRBJ2-1	.	TGCAGCGCGACAGCTACTTCCAATGAGCAGTTCTTC	CSATATSNEQFF
TRBV6-5	few	TRBJ1-2	.	TGTGCCACCAAGGGGGATCGAGGCTACACCTTC	CATKGDRGYTF
TRBV11-2	once	TRBJ1-2	.	TGTGCCAGCAGCTTAGGGGAGGGCCGAGGCTACACCTTC	CASSLGEGRGYTF
TRBV7-8	few	TRBJ1-6	.	TGTGCCAGCAGCTTAGCGAGGGTCTCCTATAATTCACCCCTCCACTTT	CASSLARVSYNSPLHF
TRBV7-9	.	TRBJ2-3	.	TGTGCCAGCAGCCAAACCCCATTATCGACTCAATCCCGTGCAGATACGCAGTATTTT	CASSQTPLSTQSRADTQYF
TRBV5-1	.	TRBJ2-5	.	TGCGCCAGCAGCTTGACCTCGATCCAAGAGACCCAGTACTTC	CASSLTSIQETQYF
TRBV21-1	.	TRBJ1-1	.	TGTGCCAGCAGCAAATCCGCGAGTATGAACACTGAAGCTTTCTTT	CASSKSASMNTEAFF
TRBV11-1	.	TRBJ2-1	.	TGTGCCAGCAGCTTCGCCAGGGGGGCCAATGAGCAGTTCTTC	CASSFARGANEQFF
TRBV5-1	.	TRBJ2-5	TRBD2	TGCGCCAGCAGCTTAAGCGGGGGTACCGCGGAGACCCAGTACTTC	CASSLSGGTAETQYF
TRBV18	.	TRBJ2-7	.	TGTGCCAGCTCAGCAAGGTCCTCCTACGAGCAGTACTTC	CASSARSSYEQYF
TRBV7-8	.	TRBJ2-5	.	TGTGCCAGCAGCTTAAGGGAGGGCTATCGGGGGGCGGAGACCCAGTACTTC	CASSLREGYRGAETQYF
TRBV5-1	few	TRBJ2-3	TRBD2	TGCGCCAGCAGCTTGGGGACTAGCTGGGCCACAGATACGCAGTATTTT	CASSLGTSWATDTQYF
TRBV10-3	.	TRBJ2-7	TRBD1	TGTGCCGGTCAAACACAGGGGTCCTACGAGCAGTACTTC	CAGQTQGSYEQYF
TRBV18	.	TRBJ1-2	TRBD1	TGTGCCAGCTCACCCTTGGACAGGGGATATGGCTACACCTTC	CASSPLDRGYGYTF
TRBV7-7	.	TRBJ2-1	.	TGTGCCAGCAGCTTAGGGGCGGGGAGCAACAATGAGCAGTTCTTC	CASSLGAGSNNEQFF
TRBV5-1	few	TRBJ1-2	TRBD1	TGCGCCAGCAGCGGGGGACAGGGTGGCTATGGCTACACCTTC	CASSGGQGGYGYTF
TRBV9	.	TRBJ2-3	TRBD2	TGTGCCAGCAGCCTCGGACTAGCAACAGATACGCAGTATTTT	CASSLGLATDTQYF
TRBV19	.	TRBJ2-3	TRBD2	TGTGCCAGTCGCGAGCGGGGGGGCCCAGATACGCAGTATTTT	CASRERGGPDTQYF
TRBV6-1	.	TRBJ2-3	TRBD1	TGTGCCAGCAGTGAAGTCCTCCGGGACAGGGGTCCAGATACGCAGTATTTT	CASSEVLRDRGPDTQYF
TRBV28	few	TRBJ1-1	TRBD1	TGTGCCAGCAGACAAACAGGGGGCAGGAACACTGAAGCTTTCTTT	CASRQTGGRNTEAFF
TRBV6-1	.	TRBJ1-1	TRBD1	TGTGCCAGCAGCGCCCGAGGGACAGAGAACACTGAAGCTTTCTTT	CASSARGTENTEAFF
TRBV7-2	.	TRBJ1-5	TRBD1	TGTGCCAGCAGCTTACAGGGGGGAAATCAGCCCCAGCATTTT	CASSLQGGNQPQHF
TRBV9	.	TRBJ1-1	.	TGTGCCAGCAGCCCTAGACAAATTCAGAACACTGAAGCTTTCTTT	CASSPRQIQNTEAFF
TRBV4-1	few	TRBJ1-5	.	TGCGCCAGCAGCCAAGATCGCAGGCAGCTAAATCAGCCCCAGCATTTT	CASSQDRRQLNQPQHF
TRBV6-5	.	TRBJ2-7	.	TGTGCCATCAGGGGCCCCTCCTACGAGCAGTACTTC	CAIRGPSYEQYF
TRBV27	.	TRBJ1-5	.	TGTGCCAGCAGTTTAAACGGGGGGGACAATCAGCCCCAGCATTTT	CASSLNGGDNQPQHF
TRBV7-2	few	TRBJ1-6	.	TGTGCCAGCAGCCCTGCCGTTCCCACCCTCCACTTT	CASSPAVPTLHF
TRBV7-9	.	TRBJ1-4	.	TGTGCCAGCAGCTTAACACAGGGTACGAACGAAAAACTGTTTTTT	CASSLTQGTNEKLFF
TRBV14	few	TRBJ1-2	TRBD1	TGTGCCAGCAGCAGGACAGGGGTTGCTATGTATGGCTACACCTTC	CASSRTGVAMYGYTF
TRBV30	.	TRBJ1-4	.	TGTGCCTGGAGTGCTATCAAGGAAAAACTGTTTTTT	CAWSAIKEKLFF
TRBV6-1	.	TRBJ2-3	TRBD2	TGTGCCAGCAGTGATTTCGGGGGGGCAGATACGCAGTATTTT	CASSDFGGADTQYF
TRBV9	once	TRBJ1-6	.	TGTGCCAGCAGCGTTAGCGGGCGCCAAGCCTATAATTCACCCCTCCACTTT	CASSVSGRQAYNSPLHF
TRBV11-2	.	TRBJ1-2	.	TGTGCCAGCAGCTTAAGGGCGCAGGTCAACTATGGCTACACCTTC	CASSLRAQVNYGYTF
TRBV6-1	.	TRBJ2-7	.	TGTGCCAGCAGTGAAGTTTGGACGGCCTTCTACGAGCAGTACTTC	CASSEVWTAFYEQYF
TRBV7-8	.	TRBJ1-2	.	TGTGCCAGCACCTTTTCGGGACACCGTGGCTACACCTTC	CASTFSGHRGYTF
TRBV5-6	.	TRBJ2-3	TRBD1	TGTGCCAGCAGCTTGGTTTGGCAGGGGGCCCGATCTAGCACAGATACGCAGTATTTT	CASSLVWQGARSSTDTQYF
TRBV27	.	TRBJ1-5	.	TGTGCCAGCAGTTACAAGGATTCCAATCAGCCCCAGCATTTT	CASSYKDSNQPQHF
TRBV7-8	.	TRBJ1-3	.	TGTGCCAGCAGCTCTATTACCTCTGGAAACACCATATATTTT	CASSSITSGNTIYF
TRBV13	.	TRBJ2-6	.	TGTGCCAGCAGTCGCTCTGGGGCCAACGTCCTGACTTTC	CASSRSGANVLTF